The clone carrying this TCR beta chain showed up many times. The data were obtained in a study of low-dose radiotherapy and immunotherapy resistance in tumors. Study background: The study delivered 0.5 Gy per fraction every 2 weeks to Cohort 1, totaling 6.5 Gy. On cycle 1 day 1, patients started four cycles of oral aspirin 300 mg daily.

The V end was cut by 7 bases, the J end by 8 bases, with 16 bases between. The CDR3 sequence is 13 residues long. Germline V gives CDR1 SGHRS, CDR2 YFSETQ. The sample's time point: before trial treatment. TRAV and TRBV primers primed cDNA for both TCRalpha and TCRbeta. Amplification of TCRs used a constant-region primer and V-primer adapter for around 19 PCR cycles. A single record per CDR3 protein comes from TCRdb applying MiXCR to the reads. Altogether about 64,000 distinct CDR3 sequences are present, less than 30% being singletons, with the ten largest covering 5.5% to 8.5%. The chain uses TRBV5-1 and TRBJ2-1, with D unresolved. Sequencing used PBMCs, obtained before treatment. The sequence was obtained from a male donor with rectosigmoid adenocarcinoma. CDR3 sequence (DNA): TGCGCCAGCCCCCGGGCTAGACTCCATGAGCAGTTCTTC. Its translation: CASPRARLHEQFF.